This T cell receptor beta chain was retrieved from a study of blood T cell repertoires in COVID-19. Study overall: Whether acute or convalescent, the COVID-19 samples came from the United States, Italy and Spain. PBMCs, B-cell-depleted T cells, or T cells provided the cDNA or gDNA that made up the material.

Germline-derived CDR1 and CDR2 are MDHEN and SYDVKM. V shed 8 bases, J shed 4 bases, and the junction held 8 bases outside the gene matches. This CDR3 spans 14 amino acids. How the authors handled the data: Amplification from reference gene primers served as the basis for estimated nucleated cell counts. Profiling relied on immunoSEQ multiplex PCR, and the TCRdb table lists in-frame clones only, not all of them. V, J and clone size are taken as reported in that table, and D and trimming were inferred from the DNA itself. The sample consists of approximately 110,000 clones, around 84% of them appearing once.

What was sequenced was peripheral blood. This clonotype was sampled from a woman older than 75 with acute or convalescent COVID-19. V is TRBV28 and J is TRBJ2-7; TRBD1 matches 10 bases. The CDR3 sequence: CASVRTGGRYEQYF. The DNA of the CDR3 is TGTGCCAGCGTTCGGACAGGGGGAAGGTACGAGCAGTACTTC.